The 19 T cell receptor beta chains given below trace back to one sample, sequenced in a study of blood T cell repertoires in COVID-19. TCRdb keeps only in-frame clones here, not all; method: immunoSEQ multiplex PCR. The sample contains approximately 290,000 clones, around 90% of which appear only once. The sequencing sample was made of PBMCs or T cells enriched from blood (not recorded which). The receptors originated from a woman aged 18-30 years with acute COVID-19.

The chain couples TRBV11-3 to TRBJ2-7, with D possibly matching TRBD1 (6 bases). Germline CDR1 and CDR2: SGHNT and YENEEA. V lost 5 bases and J lost 4, with 15 bases in between. The CDR3 contains 14 residues. In DNA form, the CDR3 reads TGTGCCAGCAGCCCACCCAGGGGCTCTTACGAGCAGTACTTC. Protein: CASSPPRGSYEQYF.

J is TRBJ2-5 and V is TRBV5-4; 9 nucleotides agree with TRBD2. Germline V gene data show CDR1 as SGHNT and CDR2 as YYREEE (reference sequence). The CDR3 runs 16 residues. After removal of 5 bases from V and 5 bases from J, the junction contained 13 bases not matched to a gene. The CDR3, as DNA: TGTGCCAGCAGGATGTTTGAGCTAGCGGGACGGGAGACCCAGTACTTC. This encodes CASRMFELAGRETQYF.

The V gene is TRBV27, the J gene TRBJ1-5; D remains unclear. V lost 2 bases, J lost 0 bases, and 8 bases lay in between. CDR1 is MNHEY, CDR2 SMNVEV, per germline (reference sequence). The CDR3 consists of 15 residues. This CDR3 is CASSLRRSSNQPQHF. For the CDR3, the DNA is TGTGCCAGCAGTTTACGCAGGTCTAGCAATCAGCCCCAGCATTTT.

CDR3 amino acids: CASSLRGSGNQPQHF. CDR3 sequence (DNA): TGTGCCAGCAGCTTGAGGGGGTCTGGCAATCAGCCCCAGCATTTT. The chain carries TRBV11-2 and TRBJ1-5, with a tentative D call TRBD1 (6 bases). The CDR3 sequence is 15 residues long. V shed 3 bases and J shed 2 bases, with 11 bases lying between them. CDR1 is SGHAT and CDR2 is FQNNGV in the germline V gene.

The chain carries TRBV9 and TRBJ1-6, with D maybe TRBD1 (6 bases). V lost 4 bases to trimming and J lost 10 bases, with 18 bases between them. Germline CDR1 SGDLS, CDR2 YYNGEE. This CDR3 is 15 amino acids long. In DNA form, the CDR3 reads TGTGCCAGCAGCCCCTGGGGGGGGGCCAGCTCACCCCTCCACTTT. Translation gives CASSPWGGASSPLHF.

The V gene is TRBV5-1, the J gene TRBJ2-5, with 11 nucleotides matching TRBD2. The CDR3 covers 15 residues. Looked up from germline, CDR1 is SGHRS and CDR2 is YFSETQ. Trimming removed 0 bases from V and 4 bases from J; junction bases left unmatched: 2. CDR3 loop: CASSLVAGGRETQYF. CDR3 sequence (DNA): TGCGCCAGCAGCTTGGTAGCGGGAGGGCGAGAGACCCAGTACTTC. The complete variable domain, with remaining parts taken from reference TRBV5-1 and TRBJ2-5, reads KAGVTQTPRYLIKTRGQQVTLSCSPISGHRSVSWYQQTPGQGLQFLFEYFSETQRNKGNFPGRFSGRQFSNSRSEMNVSTLELGDSALYLCASSLVAGGRETQYFGPGTRLLVL.

J is TRBJ1-6 and V is TRBV27, with 7 nucleotides matching TRBD1. V lost 4 bases, J lost 8 bases, and 8 bases stayed unmatched. The CDR3 is 15 amino acids. Germline V lookup: CDR1 MNHEY, CDR2 SMNVEV (reference sequence). This CDR3 reads CASSSAGTADSPLHF. In DNA form, the CDR3 reads TGTGCCAGCAGTTCCGCCGGGACAGCGGATTCACCCCTCCACTTT.

The CDR3 DNA reads TGTGCCAGCAGTTACTCGGGGGACACAACTAATGAAAAACTGTTTTTT. It specifies CASSYSGDTTNEKLFF. The V gene is TRBV6-5, the J gene TRBJ1-4; the D gene is possibly TRBD1 (6 bases). The CDR3 consists of 16 residues. The V gene lost 0 bases and the J gene lost 0 bases, with 8 bases spanning the gap. Germline assignment: CDR1 MNHEY and CDR2 SVGAGI.

The chain recombines TRBV19 with TRBJ2-1; D remains unclear. Trimming left V 9 bases short and J 6 bases short, with 9 bases between. The germline CDR1 and CDR2 sequences are LNHDA and SQIVND (reference sequence). There are 11 residues in the CDR3. The CDR3 coding sequence is TGTGCCAGCCAAGGCGGCAATGAGCAGTTCTTC. This codes for CASQGGNEQFF.

V gene TRBV7-9 combines with J gene TRBJ2-7; 8 positions match TRBD2. The CDR3 totals 16 residues. Trimming took 4 bases from V and 2 from J; bases not matched to a gene: 10. Germline V gene data show CDR1 as SEHNR and CDR2 as FQNEAQ (reference sequence). In DNA, the CDR3 is TGTGCCAGCAGCTCAACACCGGGACTAGGTCCCTACGAGCAGTACTTC. Protein product: CASSSTPGLGPYEQYF.

The table lists this clone with a few counts. This chain uses TRBV2 with TRBJ2-5; the D gene is possibly TRBD1 (6 bases). In germline, CDR1 is SNHLY, CDR2 FYNNEI. Trimming stripped 3 bases from V and 5 bases from J, with 13 bases between. This CDR3 contains 14 residues. This CDR3 is CASSEWGLDETQYF. The CDR3 DNA reads as TGTGCCAGCAGTGAGTGGGGGCTGGACGAGACCCAGTACTTC.

This sequence joins TRBV5-8 and TRBJ1-4; D is ambiguous. Germline CDR1 and CDR2: SGHTS and YDEGEE. V was cut by 0 bases and J by 8 bases, with 5 bases left in between. The CDR3 has 12 residues. The CDR3: CASSLAREKLFF. CDR3 coding DNA: TGTGCCAGCAGCTTGGCCAGGGAAAAACTGTTTTTT.

The chain carries TRBV27 and TRBJ2-7, with D possibly being TRBD1 (5 bases). The ends were cut back, 1 base at V and 0 bases at J, with 13 bases in the middle. The CDR3 is made up of 16 amino acids. Germline V gives CDR1 MNHEY, CDR2 SMNVEV (reference sequence). CDR3 DNA: TGTGCCAGCAGTTTATTAGGGGAAAACCCCTCCTACGAGCAGTACTTC. Residues: CASSLLGENPSYEQYF.

The J gene is TRBJ1-1, the V gene TRBV18; no clear D gene. V was pared by 3 bases and J by 1 base, with 12 bases between. This CDR3 region has 15 residues. Germline V gene data show CDR1 as KGHSH and CDR2 as LQKENI. The CDR3 spells CASSPNGGENTEAFF. The CDR3 DNA is TGTGCCAGCTCACCCAACGGTGGAGAGAACACTGAAGCTTTCTTT.

The J gene is TRBJ2-7, the V gene TRBV7-3; tentative D call: TRBD1 (5 bases). V dropped 0 bases and J dropped 3 bases, with 12 bases sitting between them. The CDR3 consists of 15 residues. CDR1 is SGHTA and CDR2 is FQGTGA in the germline V gene. CDR3 nucleotides: TGTGCCAGCAGCTTAACGTATCAGGGTGGCTACGAGCAGTACTTC. This sequence encodes CASSLTYQGGYEQYF.

This clone was found once. The gene calls are TRBV7-2 and TRBJ1-1; no clear D gene. Germline CDR1 SGHTA, CDR2 FQGNSA. V lost 2 bases, J lost 5 bases, and 12 bases lay in between. There are 14 residues in the CDR3. This chain's CDR3 is CASSLIEGNTEAFF. Written as DNA, the CDR3 is TGTGCCAGCAGCTTAATTGAGGGAAATACTGAAGCTTTCTTT.

The rearrangement uses TRBV5-1 and TRBJ2-1, with TRBD2 matching over 7 bases. The V segment lost 2 bases and the J segment 7 bases; nucleotides outside the gene matches: 9. Germline loops: CDR1 SGHRS, CDR2 YFSETQ. The CDR3 has 15 residues. The CDR3: CASSFRGAGENEQFF. In DNA form, the CDR3 reads TGCGCCAGCAGCTTCCGGGGTGCGGGAGAAAATGAGCAGTTCTTC.

In nucleotides, the CDR3 is TGCGCCAGCAGCTCGGAAGGAGAGGGTGAGGGGACCCAGTACTTC. This sequence encodes CASSSEGEGEGTQYF. The chain uses TRBV5-1 and TRBJ2-5, with D tentatively TRBD2 (5 bases). Trimming shortened V by 3 bases and J by 7 bases, and 19 bases separated the two germline ends. The CDR3 has 15 amino acids. Per the germline V gene, CDR1 is SGHRS and CDR2 is YFSETQ.

This chain connects TRBV28 to TRBJ1-5; D perhaps matches TRBD1 (6 bases). Trimming pared 5 bases from V and 8 bases from J, leaving 16 bases between. Looked up from germline, CDR1 is MDHEN and CDR2 is SYDVKM. The CDR3 is made up of 14 amino acids. CDR3 sequence: CASSLQGLEEPQHF. In nucleotides, the CDR3 is TGTGCCAGCAGTCTGCAGGGGCTCGAGGAGCCCCAGCATTTT.